This paragraph covers one T cell receptor beta chain sequence. Its target is unknown. These data come from a study of cytomegalovirus exposure and HLA in healthy donors. Study context: Out of about 180 million T cells, an earlier analysis found roughly 100 million unique TCR beta sequences in total. Study-wide results and caveats: Earlier analysis looked at TCR beta V segments, and most were productive about 90% or about 30% of the time. Near-uniform donor sequencing depth was presumed by presence/absence analyses.

Use of 60 Vbeta and 13 Jbeta primers characterized the PCR. Measured with immunoSEQ multiplex PCR; TCRdb has only the in-frame clones, and not every one. The sample carries some 150,000 clones, approximately 85% recorded once. The receptor's source is a man aged 50 to 59 in good health and CMV-seropositive. Source material: PBMCs.

DNA for the CDR3: TGTGCCAGCAGTCCCGGGTCTAGCGGGGAAAAACTGTTTTTT. Translating gives CASSPGSSGEKLFF. The V call is TRBV28, the J call TRBJ1-4; D is uncertain. The germline gives CDR1 MDHEN, CDR2 SYDVKM. Deletions cut 5 bases from V and 8 bases from J, with 15 bases between. The CDR3 is 14 amino acids.